These 31 T cell receptor beta chains were sequenced from one sample in a study of blood T cell repertoires in COVID-19. Assay used: immunoSEQ multiplex PCR; TCRdb lists only in-frame clones, some missing. In the table there are fewer than 300,000 clones, over 75% of which are singletons. The sample was peripheral blood. The receptors come from a human donor in a cohort sampled during active COVID-19.

This clone was found once. The chain has TRBV3-1 (or the pseudogene TRBV3-2) and TRBJ2-3, with TRBD2 identical over 12 bases. CDR3 size: 16 residues. Trimming removed 4 bases from V and 6 bases from J; junction bases left unmatched: 8. The V gene's germline CDR1 is LGHDT and CDR2 YNNKEL (reference sequence). The CDR3 nucleotides are TGTGCCAGCAGCCCTACAACTAGCGGGAGGTCTGATACGCAGTATTTT. The encoded protein is CASSPTTSGRSDTQYF.

This rearrangement joins TRBV6-2 or TRBV6-3 to TRBJ1-4; D not resolved. CDR3 length: 15 amino acids. V lost 6 bases to trimming and J lost 0 bases, with 11 bases between them. Germline-derived CDR1 and CDR2 are MNHEY and SVGEGT. CDR3 DNA sequence: TGTGCCAGCAGCCGGGCTGATGCAACTAATGAAAAACTGTTTTTT. The encoded protein is CASSRADATNEKLFF.

The chain joins TRBV4-1 to TRBJ2-1; D might be TRBD2 (5 bases). The length of the CDR3 is 17 residues. Germline V gene sequence: CDR1 MGHRA, CDR2 YSYEKL. The V gene lost 1 base and the J gene lost 4 bases, with 17 bases spanning the gap. CDR3 loop: CASSQGITRSGYNEQFF. The CDR3 DNA reads TGCGCCAGCAGCCAAGGCATAACTAGGTCGGGGTACAATGAGCAGTTCTTC.

The V call is TRBV4-1, the J call TRBJ2-5, with TRBD2 matching over 7 bases. The germline CDR1 and CDR2 sequences are MGHRA and YSYEKL. The CDR3 is 14 amino acids. V shed 3 bases and J 3 bases; nucleotides not matched to a gene: 4. CDR3 residues: CASSHPAGEETQYF. DNA of the CDR3: TGCGCCAGCAGCCATCCGGCGGGGGAAGAGACCCAGTACTTC.

This clone appeared a single time. The J gene is TRBJ2-2, the V gene TRBV30; D possibly corresponds to TRBD1 (5 bases). CDR1 is GTSNPN and CDR2 is SVGIG in the germline V gene (reference sequence). This CDR3 is built from 12 residues. V lost 0 bases, J lost 9 bases, and 8 bases lay in between. The CDR3 sequence is CAWSVQGRELFF. DNA of the CDR3: TGTGCCTGGAGTGTCCAGGGCCGGGAGCTGTTTTTT.

This chain joins TRBV5-6 and TRBJ1-3; 7 nucleotides line up with TRBD1. V was pared by 6 bases and J by 3 bases, with 12 bases of the junction left unmatched. CDR1 SGHDT and CDR2 YYEEEE come from the germline V gene. The CDR3 sequence is 16 residues long. The CDR3 nucleotides read TGTGCCAGCACCTTTGACAGGGCTCGAGGTGGAAACACCATATATTTT. The encoded protein is CASTFDRARGGNTIYF.

The gene calls are TRBV7-9 and TRBJ1-1; 7 bases match TRBD1. The V gene's germline CDR1 is SEHNR and CDR2 FQNEAQ (reference sequence). Trimming cost V 5 bases and J 4 bases; bases outside gene matches: 10. The CDR3 has 15 amino acids. In DNA, the CDR3 is TGTGCCAGCAGCCGCCAACTACAGGGGTTCACTGAAGCTTTCTTT. Translating it yields CASSRQLQGFTEAFF. The variable domain in full, with the rest retrieved from reference TRBV7-9 and TRBJ1-1, is DTGVSQNPRHKITKRGQNVTFRCDPISEHNRLYWYRQTLGQGPEFLTYFQNEAQLEKSRLLSDRFSAERPKGSFSTLEIQRTEQGDSAMYLCASSRQLQGFTEAFFGQGTRLTVV.

The J gene is TRBJ2-4, the V gene TRBV5-4; possibly TRBD2 for D (6 bases). The V end was cut by 0 bases, the J end by 7 bases, with 17 bases between. Germline assignment: CDR1 SGHNT and CDR2 YYREEE (reference sequence). This CDR3 contains 16 residues. The DNA for the CDR3 is TGTGCCAGCAGCTTGGGGGGCGCGGGACGTGGCAACATTCAGTACTTC. Translating it yields CASSLGGAGRGNIQYF.

The chain is built from TRBV3-1 (or the pseudogene TRBV3-2) and TRBJ2-3; D gene uncertain. The CDR3 covers 12 residues. Germline loops: CDR1 LGHDT, CDR2 YNNKEL (reference sequence). The V end lost 1 base, the J end lost 5 bases, and 4 bases lay between the germline ends. As DNA, the CDR3 is TGTGCCAGCAGCCAAGTTAAAGATACGCAGTATTTT. Amino acids: CASSQVKDTQYF.

DNA of the CDR3: TGTGCCAGCAGTCTCGGGACTCGCCGGGGGACCCAGTACTTC. This codes for CASSLGTRRGTQYF. This sequence joins TRBV6-2 or TRBV6-3 and TRBJ2-5; weak D call: TRBD2 (6 bases). The CDR3 spans 14 residues. Trimming removed 5 bases at V and 7 bases at J, with 17 bases between. Germline CDR1 MNHEY, CDR2 SVGEGT.

This rearrangement joins TRBV6-5 to TRBJ2-7; 7 nucleotides match TRBD1. The V and J ends lost 7 bases and 4 bases, in that order; junction bases with no gene match: 13. CDR1 MNHEY and CDR2 SVGAGI come from the germline V gene. There are 15 residues in the CDR3. The CDR3 reads CASKPTRQGGYEQYF. The CDR3, as DNA: TGTGCCAGCAAGCCCACCAGACAGGGCGGGTACGAGCAGTACTTC.

The rearrangement links TRBV30 to TRBJ2-1; 11 bases are a match to TRBD2. Germline V gene data show CDR1 as GTSNPN and CDR2 as SVGIG (reference sequence). The CDR3 loop spans 16 amino acids. V was pared by 1 base and J by 13 bases, with 15 bases of the junction left unmatched. The CDR3 loop is CAWSGLVTSGSSVQFF. The DNA for the CDR3 is TGTGCCTGGAGTGGTTTAGTAACTAGCGGGAGTTCAGTCCAGTTCTTC.

Only one count was recorded for this clone. The chain carries TRBV4-1 and TRBJ2-5, with 8 positions matching TRBD2. Looked up from germline, CDR1 is MGHRA and CDR2 is YSYEKL. V lost 8 bases to trimming and J lost 4 bases; unmatched junction nucleotides: 12. The CDR3 has 15 residues. The chain's CDR3 is CASGGQREYVETQYF. DNA for the CDR3: TGCGCCAGCGGGGGCCAGCGGGAGTATGTAGAGACCCAGTACTTC.

The chain couples TRBV4-1 to TRBJ1-1, with D maybe TRBD1 (6 bases). The CDR3 has 14 residues. The germline V and J ends were trimmed by 1 base and 4 bases, with 10 bases remaining between them. Germline loops: CDR1 MGHRA, CDR2 YSYEKL. DNA of the CDR3: TGCGCCAGCAGCCAAGGGCAGGGGTTCACTGAAGCTTTCTTT. It is translated as CASSQGQGFTEAFF.

The V and J genes are TRBV6-6 and TRBJ1-1; no clear D gene. The germline V gene encodes CDR1 MNHNY and CDR2 SVGAGI (reference sequence). This CDR3 comprises 11 residues. Trimming pared 6 bases from V and 2 bases from J, leaving 4 bases between. The CDR3 DNA reads as TGTGCCAGCAGAATAAACACTGAAGCTTTCTTT. It specifies CASRINTEAFF.

The chain uses TRBV6-5 and TRBJ2-7; the D gene is possibly TRBD1 (6 bases). Between the trimmed V and J ends, which lost 5 bases and 0 bases, there was a span of 11 bases. The V gene's germline CDR1 is MNHEY and CDR2 SVGAGI. The CDR3 sequence is 14 residues long. CDR3 region: CASSRDTNSYEQYF. CDR3 DNA: TGTGCCAGCAGTCGGGACACGAACTCCTACGAGCAGTACTTC.

CDR3 sequence: CASSAVQHMNTEAFF. In DNA form, the CDR3 reads TGTGCCAGCTCAGCCGTACAGCATATGAACACTGAAGCTTTCTTT. The chain combines TRBV18 with TRBJ1-1; D is ambiguous. Germline lookup yields CDR1 KGHSH and CDR2 LQKENI. Trimming took off 5 bases at V and 0 bases at J, with 13 bases between the two ends. The CDR3 spans 15 residues.

The rearrangement uses TRBV11-2 and TRBJ2-7; D unclear. The CDR3 has 12 amino acids. From germline, CDR1 is SGHAT and CDR2 FQNNGV. Trimming removed 4 bases from V and 5 bases from J, with 9 bases in between. The CDR3 is CASSSLLHEQYF. The CDR3 nucleotides are TGTGCCAGCAGCTCCCTCCTCCACGAGCAGTACTTC.

This clone was seen more than once but under ten times. V usage is TRBV29-1 and J usage is TRBJ2-7; 10 bases are shared with TRBD2. This CDR3 is 14 amino acids long. J gave up 6 bases and V 7 bases, and 12 bases lay outside the gene matches. CDR1 and CDR2 from the germline V gene are SQVTM and ANQGSEA. The CDR3 region is CSAYLAGGAGEQYF. The CDR3 DNA sequence: TGCAGCGCCTACTTAGCGGGAGGAGCAGGCGAGCAGTACTTC.

The chain recombines TRBV18 with TRBJ2-5; 7 bases line up with TRBD1. The V segment lost 3 bases and the J segment 4 bases; nucleotides outside the gene matches: 5. CDR3 size: 14 residues. CDR1 is KGHSH and CDR2 is LQKENI in the germline V gene. The CDR3 reads CASSPPTGSETQYF. DNA for the CDR3: TGTGCCAGCTCACCGCCGACAGGGTCAGAGACCCAGTACTTC.

The chain recombines TRBV2 with TRBJ2-6, with D hard to call. V shed 4 bases and J shed 0 bases, with 16 bases lying between them. Germline values: CDR1 SNHLY, CDR2 FYNNEI. The length of the CDR3 is 18 residues. The CDR3 is CASSGYELSPSGANVLTF. Written as DNA, the CDR3 is TGTGCCAGCAGTGGGTATGAGTTGAGCCCCTCTGGGGCCAACGTCCTGACTTTC.

This sequence joins TRBV28 and TRBJ1-2, with a tentative D call TRBD1 (6 bases). Germline loops: CDR1 MDHEN, CDR2 SYDVKM. There are 15 residues in the CDR3. The V end was cut by 3 bases, the J end by 7 bases, with 18 bases between. The CDR3 protein is CASSLHRANPGGYTF. The CDR3 DNA reads TGTGCCAGCAGTTTGCACAGGGCAAACCCGGGTGGCTACACCTTC.

This clone was seen a single time. The rearrangement uses TRBV6-5 and TRBJ1-5; 9 nucleotides agree with TRBD1. Looked up from germline, CDR1 is MNHEY and CDR2 is SVGAGI. This CDR3 has 16 residues. The V gene end was trimmed by 4 bases and the J gene end by 0 bases; junction bases not matched to a gene: 4. The CDR3 coding sequence is TGTGCCAGCAGTTCAGCGGGACAGGGTAGCAATCAGCCCCAGCATTTT. Its translation: CASSSAGQGSNQPQHF.

The chain combines TRBV4-3 with TRBJ2-3, with D possibly TRBD2 on 6 matching bases. Trimming shortened V by 1 base and J by 2 bases, and 16 bases separated the two germline ends. CDR1 is LGHNA, CDR2 YSLEER, per germline. The CDR3 runs 17 residues. CDR3: CASSQAGKGGTTDTQYF. The CDR3 bases are TGCGCCAGCAGCCAAGCGGGAAAGGGCGGGACCACAGATACGCAGTATTTT.

The CDR3: CASSPGQYLSYEQYF. CDR3 nucleotide sequence: TGTGCCAGCAGCCCGGGACAGTATCTCTCCTACGAGCAGTACTTC. The V call is TRBV5-6, the J call TRBJ2-7; TRBD1 matches 7 bases. CDR3 length: 15 amino acids. Germline CDR1 reads SGHDT; CDR2 reads YYEEEE. V lost 4 bases, J lost 0 bases, and 7 bases stayed unmatched.

This chain uses TRBV7-2 with TRBJ2-2, with 10 bases identical to TRBD2. The length of the CDR3 is 16 residues. Germline assignment: CDR1 SGHTA and CDR2 FQGNSA. V trimming: 4 bases; J trimming: 4 bases; junction bases outside the gene matches: 6. As DNA, the CDR3 is TGTGCCAGCAGCTCCTTAGCGGGAGGACCCACCGGGGAGCTGTTTTTT. It translates to CASSSLAGGPTGELFF.

The gene calls are TRBV28 and TRBJ2-7; maybe TRBD2 (5 bases). The germline V gene has CDR1 MDHEN and CDR2 SYDVKM. This CDR3 is built from 14 residues. With 8 bases removed from V and 2 bases from J, the gap between germline ends came to 16 bases. The CDR3 loop is CASGRRLEAYEQYF. The CDR3 DNA follows: TGTGCCAGCGGGAGAAGACTCGAGGCCTACGAGCAGTACTTC.

The gene calls are TRBV19 and TRBJ2-2; no definite D call. The germline V and J ends were trimmed by 7 bases and 6 bases, with 9 bases remaining between them. CDR1 and CDR2 from the germline V gene are LNHDA and SQIVND (reference sequence). The CDR3 length is 12 residues. The CDR3 reads CASNVHPGELFF. The CDR3 DNA is TGTGCCAGTAACGTACACCCCGGGGAGCTGTTTTTT.

This clone was observed a single time. The chain employs TRBV3-1 (or the pseudogene TRBV3-2) and TRBJ2-1; D is uncertain. V was clipped by 3 bases and J by 4 bases, with 4 bases between them. Germline assignment: CDR1 LGHDT and CDR2 YNNKEL (reference sequence). This CDR3 is built from 12 residues. Here the CDR3 reads CASSHSYNEQFF. The CDR3 DNA sequence: TGTGCCAGCAGCCACAGTTACAATGAGCAGTTCTTC.

The chain recombines TRBV10-1 with TRBJ2-7, with D possibly being TRBD2 (6 bases). The CDR3 loop spans 16 amino acids. Germline CDR1 reads WNHNN; CDR2 reads SYGVQD (reference sequence). Trimming left V 6 bases short and J 0 bases short, with 18 bases between. CDR3 sequence (DNA): TGCGCCAGCAGCGCCCATCGGTCCGGGGGCTCCTACGAGCAGTACTTC. Its protein is CASSAHRSGGSYEQYF.

This clone was found a few times. The V gene is TRBV6-6, the J gene TRBJ2-1; unclear D gene. The CDR3 length is 13 residues. Between the trimmed V and J ends, which lost 6 bases and 10 bases, there was a span of 16 bases. Germline CDR1 is MNHNY and CDR2 is SVGAGI (reference sequence). The CDR3 bases are TGTGCCAGCAGCTTCTCCACACTCGGGGAGCAGTTCTTC. It encodes CASSFSTLGEQFF.